One and the same sample provided the 8 T cell receptor beta chains below, sequenced in a study of blood T cells in healthy people across ages. A second PCR of about 6 to 11 cycles used a sample-barcoded 5' primer and a J-beta primer mix. TCRdb re-called the 5' RACE reads with MiXCR, one entry per CDR3 protein. The sample lists some 760,000 distinct CDR3 sequences; around 25% were seen once. The sample was also reused in another study, on T cells of mothers and their children.

Sequencing was performed on blood. The receptors derive from a boy aged 5-17 years in good health.

The chain carries TRBV20-1 and TRBJ1-2; no reliable D call. Trimming took 5 bases from V and 4 from J, leaving 11 bases between them. The CDR3 has 12 amino acids. In germline, CDR1 is DFQATT, CDR2 SNEGSKA (reference sequence). CDR3 residues: CSAPYKSYGYTF. The CDR3 nucleotides read TGCAGTGCTCCATATAAATCCTATGGCTACACCTTC.

This clonotype was counted a few times. The CDR3 coding sequence is TGTGCCAGCAGCCAGAGTGGGAGGGTGGAGACCCAGTACTTC. This encodes CASSQSGRVETQYF. This rearrangement joins TRBV7-8 to TRBJ2-5; TRBD2 aligns across 7 bases. J gave up 5 bases and V 5 bases, and 8 bases lay outside the gene matches. The CDR3 consists of 14 residues. Germline V lookup: CDR1 SGHVS, CDR2 FQNEAQ.

This clonotype was seen a few times. The gene calls are TRBV20-1 and TRBJ2-7; TRBD1 aligns across 8 bases. The germline V gene encodes CDR1 DFQATT and CDR2 SNEGSKA (reference sequence). This CDR3 has 13 amino acids. J gave up 2 bases and V 3 bases, and 3 bases lay outside the gene matches. The CDR3 here is CSASTGGTYEQYF. CDR3 nucleotide sequence: TGCAGTGCTAGCACAGGGGGAACCTACGAGCAGTACTTC.

The rearrangement links TRBV10-3 to TRBJ2-5; TRBD1 matches at 7 bases. Germline trimming cut 6 bases from V and 5 bases from J; bases unmatched to any gene: 3. The CDR3 has 12 residues. Germline values: CDR1 ENHRY, CDR2 SYGVKD. CDR3 sequence: CAIRTGEETQYF. The CDR3 region has the DNA TGTGCCATCAGAACAGGGGAGGAGACCCAGTACTTC.

With respect to this clonotype: Just one base apart from a much larger clone, this may be a read error. This sequence joins TRBV6-6 and TRBJ2-7, with 9 bases identical to TRBD2. Looked up from germline, CDR1 is MNHNY and CDR2 is SVGAGI (reference sequence). The CDR3 runs 14 residues. The CDR3: CTSSYGGRAYEQYF. The DNA of the CDR3 is TGTACCAGCAGTTACGGCGGGAGGGCCTACGAGCAGTACTTC.

The V call is TRBV6-1, the J call TRBJ1-1, with 7 bases fitting TRBD1. From germline, CDR1 is MNHNS and CDR2 SASEGT. After removal of 8 bases from V and 0 bases from J, the junction contained 6 bases not matched to a gene. The CDR3 runs 14 residues. CDR3 nucleotides: TGTGCCAGCGCGAGCGACAGGGTGAACACTGAAGCTTTCTTT. Residues: CASASDRVNTEAFF.

This clonotype appeared a few times. The chain has TRBV2 and TRBJ1-2; D is possibly TRBD1 (6 bases). Trimming took off 0 bases at V and 8 bases at J, with 13 bases between the two ends. Germline CDR1 reads SNHLY; CDR2 reads FYNNEI. This CDR3 region has 14 residues. CDR3: CASSEARGAGGYTF. CDR3 nucleotide sequence: TGTGCCAGCAGTGAAGCGCGGGGGGCAGGAGGCTACACCTTC.

The V call is TRBV6-1, the J call TRBJ1-2, with 9 bases that match TRBD1. V trimming: 6 bases; J trimming: 8 bases; junction bases outside the gene matches: 7. From germline, CDR1 is MNHNS and CDR2 SASEGT. The CDR3 extends over 13 amino acids. The CDR3 sequence: CASSAQGAEGYTF. CDR3 DNA: TGTGCCAGCAGCGCACAGGGGGCAGAAGGCTACACCTTC.